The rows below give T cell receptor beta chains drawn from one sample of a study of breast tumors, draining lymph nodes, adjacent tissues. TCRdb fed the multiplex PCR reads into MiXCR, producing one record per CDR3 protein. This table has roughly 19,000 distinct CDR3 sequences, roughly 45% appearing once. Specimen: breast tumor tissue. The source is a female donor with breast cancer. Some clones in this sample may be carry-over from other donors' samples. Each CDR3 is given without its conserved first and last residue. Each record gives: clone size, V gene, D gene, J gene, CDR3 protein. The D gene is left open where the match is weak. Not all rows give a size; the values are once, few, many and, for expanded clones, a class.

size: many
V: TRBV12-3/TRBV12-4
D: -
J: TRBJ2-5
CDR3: ASSFKNQETQY

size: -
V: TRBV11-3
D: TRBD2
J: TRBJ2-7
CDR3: ASSLALAAGPDEQY

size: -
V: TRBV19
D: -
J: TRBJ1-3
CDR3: ATALSSGNTIY

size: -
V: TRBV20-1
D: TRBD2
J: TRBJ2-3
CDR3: SARDGGGYTDTQY

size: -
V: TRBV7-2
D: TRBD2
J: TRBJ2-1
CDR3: ASSGTSGSDSYNEQF

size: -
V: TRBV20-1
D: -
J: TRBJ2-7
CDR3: SASQAGEDEQY

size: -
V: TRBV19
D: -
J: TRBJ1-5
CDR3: ASSISLNSNQPQH

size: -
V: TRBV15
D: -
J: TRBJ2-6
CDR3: ATSRDSGSGANVLT

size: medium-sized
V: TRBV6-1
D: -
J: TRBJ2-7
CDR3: ASSGKLPGPGRGEQY

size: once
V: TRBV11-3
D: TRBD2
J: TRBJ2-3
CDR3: ASRSGLAGDCTDTQY

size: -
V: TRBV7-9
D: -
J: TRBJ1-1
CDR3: ASSPTGTGVDTEAF

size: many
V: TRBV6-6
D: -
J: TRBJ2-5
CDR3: ASSLWSETQY

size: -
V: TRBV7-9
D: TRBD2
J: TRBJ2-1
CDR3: ASSHTSGRIEQF

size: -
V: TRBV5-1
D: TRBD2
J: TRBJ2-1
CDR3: ASSLVRWAGGNNEQF

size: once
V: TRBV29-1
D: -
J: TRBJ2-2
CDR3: SAAGGNTGELF

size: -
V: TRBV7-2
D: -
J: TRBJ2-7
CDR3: ASSLEASAYEQY

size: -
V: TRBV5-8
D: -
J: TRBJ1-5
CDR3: ASSLGAGGYGNQPQH

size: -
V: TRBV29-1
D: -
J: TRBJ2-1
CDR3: SVEDLVYNEQF

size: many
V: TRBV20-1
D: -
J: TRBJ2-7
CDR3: SARLEPSRAPYEQY

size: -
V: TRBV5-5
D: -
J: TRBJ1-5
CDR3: ASSFGNSGAGQPQH

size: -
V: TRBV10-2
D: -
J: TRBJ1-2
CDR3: ASSVQGIYYGYT

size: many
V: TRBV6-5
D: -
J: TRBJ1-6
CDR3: ASSYVTGESSYNSPLH

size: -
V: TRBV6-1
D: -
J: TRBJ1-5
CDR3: ASRETGNQPQH

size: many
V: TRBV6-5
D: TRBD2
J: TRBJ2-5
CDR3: ASSHSRREGTFGQETQY

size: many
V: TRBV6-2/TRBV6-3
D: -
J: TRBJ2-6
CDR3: ASSSGGPGANVLT

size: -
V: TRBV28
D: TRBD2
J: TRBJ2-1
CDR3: ASSGGGSSYNEQF